These 6 T cell receptor beta chains were all obtained from the same sample, sequenced in a study of blood T cell repertoires in COVID-19. TCRdb keeps only in-frame clones here, not all; method: immunoSEQ multiplex PCR. This sample has 90,000 or so clones, with roughly 90% found just once. The sample comprised peripheral blood. Receptors originate from an elderly woman with active or convalescent COVID-19.

This clone came up a few times. The chain has TRBV10-2 and TRBJ2-7; 12 bases line up with TRBD1. Unmatched junction bases numbered 3, after V lost 4 bases and J lost 5 bases. Germline CDR1 and CDR2: WSHSY and SAAADI. The CDR3 length is 14 residues. CDR3 nucleotides: TGCGCCAGCAGTGTAGGGGACAGGGGGCACGAGCAGTACTTC. It specifies CASSVGDRGHEQYF.

The chain has TRBV9 and TRBJ2-5; D is ambiguous. In germline, CDR1 is SGDLS, CDR2 YYNGEE. The CDR3 extends over 12 amino acids. The V and J ends lost 3 bases and 5 bases respectively, with 8 bases between them. The CDR3 reads CASSALGETQYF. Written as DNA, the CDR3 is TGTGCCAGCAGCGCCCTCGGGGAGACCCAGTACTTC.

V usage is TRBV11-3 and J usage is TRBJ1-1; a weak D match, TRBD1 (6 bases). The germline CDR1 and CDR2 sequences are SGHNT and YENEEA. The V end was cut by 6 bases, the J end by 3 bases, with 20 bases between. This CDR3 spans 16 amino acids. The CDR3 is CASSFDKQGVHTEAFF. The DNA of the CDR3 is TGTGCCAGCAGTTTCGACAAACAGGGAGTGCACACTGAAGCTTTCTTT. Supplemented by reference TRBV11-3 and TRBJ1-1, the full variable domain reads EAGVVQSPRYKIIEKKQPVAFWCNPISGHNTLYWYLQNLGQGPELLIRYENEEAVDDSQLPKDRFSAERLKGVDSTLKIQPAELGDSAVYLCASSFDKQGVHTEAFFGQGTRLTVV.

The gene calls are TRBV28 and TRBJ2-7; TRBD2 agrees at 10 bases. The junction had 11 bases not matched to a gene; V was cut back by 5 bases and J by 13 bases. The CDR3 covers 13 residues. Per the germline V gene, CDR1 is MDHEN and CDR2 is SYDVKM. The CDR3, as DNA: TGTGCCAGCAGTCAGCCGGGACTAGCGCCCGTATACTTC. Its protein is CASSQPGLAPVYF.

Turning to this clone: Other DNA sequences in the sample encode the same CDR3. This chain connects TRBV7-2 to TRBJ2-5; D is unclear. Germline V gives CDR1 SGHTA, CDR2 FQGNSA. The CDR3 totals 13 residues. The V gene lost 2 bases and the J gene lost 0 bases, with 4 bases spanning the gap. The CDR3 loop is CASSLSYQETQYF. CDR3 nucleotide sequence: TGTGCCAGCAGCTTATCTTACCAAGAGACCCAGTACTTC.

The chain recombines TRBV11-2 with TRBJ2-1; the D gene is possibly TRBD2 (5 bases). The CDR3 is 15 amino acids. Germline lookup yields CDR1 SGHAT and CDR2 FQNNGV. V was pared by 0 bases and J by 3 bases, with 9 bases between. The CDR3 region is CASSLDIGLYNEQFF. For the CDR3, the DNA is TGTGCCAGCAGCTTAGATATTGGACTCTACAATGAGCAGTTCTTC.